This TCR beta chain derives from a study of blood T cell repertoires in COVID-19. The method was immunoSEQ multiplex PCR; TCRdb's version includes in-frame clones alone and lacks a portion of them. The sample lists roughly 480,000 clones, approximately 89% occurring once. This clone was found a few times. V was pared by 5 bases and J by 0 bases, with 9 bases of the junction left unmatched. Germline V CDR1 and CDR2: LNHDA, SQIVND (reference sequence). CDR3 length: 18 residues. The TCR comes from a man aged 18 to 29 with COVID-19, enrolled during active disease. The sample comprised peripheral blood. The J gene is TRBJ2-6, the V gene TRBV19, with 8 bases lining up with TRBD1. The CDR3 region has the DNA TGTGCCAGTAGTCGTCCCGGGACAGGAATCTCTGGGGCCAACGTCCTGACTTTC. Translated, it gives CASSRPGTGISGANVLTF.